This T cell receptor beta chain was recovered during a study of T-cell reconstitution after alpha-beta-depleted transplantation in children. This clonotype came up a few times. J lost 7 bases, V lost 5 bases, and 9 bases had no gene match. From germline, CDR1 is MGHDK and CDR2 SYGVNS. This CDR3 region has 15 residues. Unique molecular identifiers were incorporated during preparation of the TCRbeta library. Each CDR3 protein gets one entry after TCRdb re-called the PCR reads with MiXCR. The data contain roughly 170,000 distinct CDR3 sequences, more than 6.5% of them singletons. The specimen comprised PBMCs from the stem cell graft donor, sampled from the stem cell graft. This TCR was sampled from a human donor who donated a stem cell graft to a child with Wiskott-Aldrich syndrome. The chain is built from TRBV25-1 and TRBJ2-1, with 9 nucleotides matching TRBD1. The CDR3 reads CASSTMGQGRNEQFF. Here the CDR3 DNA reads TGTGCCAGCAGTACCATGGGACAGGGAAGAAATGAGCAGTTCTTC.